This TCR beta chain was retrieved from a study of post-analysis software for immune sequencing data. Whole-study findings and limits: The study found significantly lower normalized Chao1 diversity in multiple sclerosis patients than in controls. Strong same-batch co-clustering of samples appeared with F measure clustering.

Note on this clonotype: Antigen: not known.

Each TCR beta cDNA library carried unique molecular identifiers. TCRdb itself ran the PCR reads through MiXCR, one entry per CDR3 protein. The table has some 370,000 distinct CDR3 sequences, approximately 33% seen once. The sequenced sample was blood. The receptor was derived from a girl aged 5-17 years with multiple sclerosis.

CDR3 loop: CASRQAGAHNEQFF. In nucleotides, the CDR3 is TGTGCCAGCAGACAAGCGGGGGCGCACAATGAGCAGTTCTTC. The chain couples TRBV6-2 or TRBV6-3 to TRBJ2-1; 8 positions match TRBD2. The CDR3 has 14 residues. CDR1 is MNHEY and CDR2 is SVGEGT in the germline V gene. Germline trimming cut 6 bases from V and 5 bases from J; bases unmatched to any gene: 6.